The entry below describes one T cell receptor beta chain. Its antigen is currently unknown. The source of the sample is a study of blood T cells in healthy people across ages. Total RNA extracted from each sample amounted to at least 6 micrograms. Primers used in a second PCR of roughly 6 to 11 cycles were a sample-barcoded 5' primer and a J-beta primer mix. TCRdb processed the 5' RACE reads anew with MiXCR; each CDR3 protein has one entry. This sample has under 2 million distinct CDR3 sequences, with about 31% found just once. Findings and caveats of the study: A strong correlation was found between TCR beta diversity and the percentage of naive T cells. Naive CD4+ cells and diversity were both higher in long-lived donors than in aged donors. When one million T cells were used, diversity estimates were thought to be underestimates.

The TCR comes from a woman under 40 in good health. Specimen: blood.

The CDR3: CASSPHGQLGYGYTF. As DNA, the CDR3 is TGTGCCAGCAGTCCTCACGGGCAATTGGGCTATGGCTACACCTTC. V usage is TRBV6-6 and J usage is TRBJ1-2; no reliable D call. CDR1 and CDR2 (germline): MNHNY, SVGAGI (reference sequence). Trimming cost V 5 bases and J 4 bases, with 17 bases left between them. There are 15 residues in the CDR3.